The 29 T cell receptor beta chains listed next were all sequenced from one sample in a study of beta chain features in type 1 diabetes. Study-level results: The study found moderately but significantly shorter TCRB CDR3s in all four CD4+ subsets of Type 1 diabetes patients.

Expressed TCRB transcripts were sequenced because the entire RNA isolate underwent reverse transcription. Here immunoSEQ multiplex PCR was the method, and the copy in TCRdb shows in-frame clones only, minus some. This table has 310,000 or so clones, approximately 16% appearing once. These receptors are not linked to any known antigen. What was sequenced was naive CD4+ T cells from blood. The receptors derive from a man aged 18 to 29 with type 1 diabetes.

The rearrangement joins TRBV5-1 to TRBJ2-3; 7 positions agree with TRBD1. Germline values: CDR1 SGHRS, CDR2 YFSETQ. The V segment lost 3 bases and the J segment 2 bases; nucleotides outside the gene matches: 9. CDR3 size: 16 residues. As DNA, the CDR3 is TGCGCCAGCAGCTCGTTGACAGGGACCTACACAGATACGCAGTATTTT. This sequence encodes CASSSLTGTYTDTQYF. The whole variable domain, filled in from reference TRBV5-1 and TRBJ2-3, reads KAGVTQTPRYLIKTRGQQVTLSCSPISGHRSVSWYQQTPGQGLQFLFEYFSETQRNKGNFPGRFSGRQFSNSRSEMNVSTLELGDSALYLCASSSLTGTYTDTQYFGPGTRLTVL.

In its sample, this clone was seen a few times. V and J are TRBV30 and TRBJ1-2, with D possibly TRBD1 on 6 matching bases. Germline values: CDR1 GTSNPN, CDR2 SVGIG (reference sequence). The V end was cut by 0 bases, the J end by 6 bases, with 11 bases between. The CDR3 covers 13 residues. The chain's CDR3 is CAWSVATGNGYTF. The CDR3 DNA sequence: TGTGCCTGGAGTGTGGCCACAGGGAATGGCTACACCTTC.

This clone was counted between two and nine times. The genes are TRBV5-1 and TRBJ2-1, with TRBD2 matching over 11 bases. Losses at the gene ends were 3 bases for V and 8 bases for J; bases not matched to a gene: 13. There are 17 residues in the CDR3. Germline loops: CDR1 SGHRS, CDR2 YFSETQ. Written as DNA, the CDR3 is TGCGCCAGCAGCTGGGGGGTCCGACTAGCGGGGAAGCATGAGCAGTTCTTC. Its protein is CASSWGVRLAGKHEQFF.

As for this clone: The junction departs from the called germline gene at one end, perhaps through a read error. The chain links TRBV6-1 to TRBJ2-7; D remains unclear. Germline V gene data show CDR1 as MNHNS and CDR2 as SASEGT. CDR3 size: 11 residues. As DNA, the CDR3 is TGTGCCAGCATCTCGTCGGCTAGAATCCACTTC. Translating gives CASISSARIHF.

This clone was counted only a few times. The genes are TRBV11-2 and TRBJ2-1; 8 nucleotides line up with TRBD1. This CDR3 is 15 amino acids long. With 4 bases clipped from V and 3 bases from J, the junction kept 5 bases outside the gene matches. Germline loops: CDR1 SGHAT, CDR2 FQNNGV. The CDR3 sequence is CASSSGQGGYNEQFF. CDR3 DNA sequence: TGTGCCAGCAGCTCTGGACAGGGAGGCTACAATGAGCAGTTCTTC.

This chain connects TRBV11-2 to TRBJ2-5; 7 positions agree with TRBD2. In germline, CDR1 is SGHAT, CDR2 FQNNGV. The V and J ends lost 3 bases and 1 base, in that order; junction bases with no gene match: 2. The CDR3 covers 14 residues. The CDR3 loop is CASSFTGGQETQYF. The CDR3 nucleotides read TGTGCCAGCAGCTTTACGGGGGGCCAAGAGACCCAGTACTTC.

In regard to this clone: One end of the junction is discordant with germline, which a read error may explain. The chain employs TRBV11-2 and TRBJ2-5; no definite D call. The CDR3 length is 17 residues. Germline V gives CDR1 SGHAT, CDR2 FQNNGV. CDR3 sequence: CASSLVSSADFQGTQYF. The DNA of the CDR3 is TGTGCCAGCAGCTTAGTATCGTCTGCAGACTTCCAAGGGACCCAGTACTTC.

This clone has just a few counts. Written as DNA, the CDR3 is TGCAGCGTTGAGGGGACTAGCAGGTCCGGGGAGCTGTTTTTT. Translating gives CSVEGTSRSGELFF. The rearrangement uses TRBV29-1 and TRBJ2-2; TRBD2 agrees at 9 bases. The ends lost 3 bases at V and 6 bases at J; junction bases unmatched: 5. Germline lookup yields CDR1 SQVTM and CDR2 ANQGSEA. The CDR3 has 14 residues.

This clone was counted between two and nine times. The chain has TRBV6-5 and TRBJ1-5; tentatively, D is TRBD1 (6 bases). Trimming shortened V by 5 bases and J by 2 bases, and 13 bases separated the two germline ends. There are 15 residues in the CDR3. CDR1 is MNHEY, CDR2 SVGAGI, per germline. The CDR3 sequence: CASSTGTFGNQPQHF. CDR3 in DNA: TGTGCCAGCAGTACAGGGACGTTTGGCAATCAGCCCCAGCATTTT.

The rearrangement uses TRBV7-2 and TRBJ2-3; 11 bases are a match to TRBD2. Germline values: CDR1 SGHTA, CDR2 FQGNSA. The CDR3 length is 17 residues. V lost 2 bases and J lost 0; bases outside the gene matches: 4. In DNA form, the CDR3 reads TGTGCCAGCAGCTTACATAGCGGGGGGGCAAGCACAGATACGCAGTATTTT. It specifies CASSLHSGGASTDTQYF.

The sample holds a few counts of this clone. The V and J genes are TRBV4-1 and TRBJ2-6; 11 positions match TRBD1. This CDR3 is built from 18 residues. The V and J ends lost 5 bases and 4 bases, in that order; junction bases with no gene match: 10. The germline V gene has CDR1 MGHRA and CDR2 YSYEKL. CDR3 coding DNA: TGCGCCAGCAGCTCGAGGACAGGGGGCTTGTTAGGGGCCAACGTCCTGACTTTC. The encoded protein is CASSSRTGGLLGANVLTF.

This clone was seen a handful of times. CDR3 in DNA: TGTGCCAGTCAGAGGGACAAACTTAACTATGGCTACACCTTC. Translating it yields CASQRDKLNYGYTF. The chain joins TRBV19 to TRBJ1-2, with D possibly being TRBD1 (6 bases). Trimming removed 8 bases from V and 1 base from J, with 14 bases in between. CDR1 and CDR2 from the germline V gene are LNHDA and SQIVND (reference sequence). This CDR3 contains 14 residues.

There are a few counts of this clone. The chain is built from TRBV29-1 and TRBJ1-2; a possible D gene is TRBD1 (5 bases). V lost 1 base and J 1 base, leaving 10 bases between the germline ends. Germline V gene sequence: CDR1 SQVTM, CDR2 ANQGSEA. The CDR3 is 14 residues long. The CDR3 DNA is TGCAGCGTTGAAGGGCAGGGATTTAACTATGGCTACACCTTC. Protein sequence: CSVEGQGFNYGYTF.

The chain recombines TRBV28 with TRBJ2-5; 9 positions match TRBD1. Germline V gives CDR1 MDHEN, CDR2 SYDVKM. V was clipped by 8 bases and J by 5 bases; unmatched bases: 12. This CDR3 has 15 amino acids. CDR3 residues: CASGRLDRGAETQYF. The CDR3 DNA follows: TGTGCCAGCGGACGACTGGACAGGGGAGCGGAGACCCAGTACTTC.

The chain recombines TRBV19 with TRBJ2-7, with a tentative D call TRBD1 (6 bases). This CDR3 has 15 amino acids. Germline CDR1 reads LNHDA; CDR2 reads SQIVND (reference sequence). V dropped 8 bases and J dropped 0 bases, with 17 bases sitting between them. As DNA, the CDR3 is TGTGCCAGTTCAGACCCAGGGGAACGCTCCTACGAGCAGTACTTC. It encodes CASSDPGERSYEQYF.

The sample holds a few counts of this clone. The rearrangement uses TRBV9 and TRBJ1-1, with unresolved D. The V end was cut by 0 bases, the J end by 1 base, with 13 bases between. The CDR3 is 16 amino acids. Germline CDR1 reads SGDLS; CDR2 reads YYNGEE. The CDR3 spells CASSVGLRRENTEAFF. The CDR3 DNA follows: TGTGCCAGCAGCGTAGGGTTAAGACGGGAGAACACTGAAGCTTTCTTT.

A few counts support this clone. The chain uses TRBV5-1 and TRBJ2-1; D is undetermined. The germline V and J ends were trimmed by 4 bases and 8 bases, with 10 bases remaining between them. The CDR3 extends over 12 amino acids. Germline V gene lookup returns CDR1 SGHRS and CDR2 YFSETQ. As DNA, the CDR3 is TGCGCCAGCAGCGAAAGCCCCCATGAGCAGTTCTTC. As protein: CASSESPHEQFF.

The V gene is TRBV5-6, the J gene TRBJ2-3; maybe TRBD2 (6 bases). V was shortened by 5 bases and J by 2 bases, with 18 bases between the two germline ends. The germline CDR1 and CDR2 sequences are SGHDT and YYEEEE. This CDR3 has 16 amino acids. CDR3 DNA: TGTGCCAGCAGTCTTCAAATGGGACTTGTCACAGATACGCAGTATTTT. Residues: CASSLQMGLVTDTQYF.

The sample holds a few counts of this clone. The gene calls are TRBV9 and TRBJ2-4; TRBD1 might be the D (6 bases). In germline, CDR1 is SGDLS, CDR2 YYNGEE. Trimming shortened V by 3 bases and J by 0 bases, and 13 bases separated the two germline ends. The CDR3 is 16 residues long. CDR3 sequence (DNA): TGTGCCAGCAGCGCCCGACAGGACAGAGCCAAAAACATTCAGTACTTC. This encodes CASSARQDRAKNIQYF.

This clone has a handful of counts. Here the CDR3 reads CASSLGTDYNEQFF. For the CDR3, the DNA is TGTGCCAGCAGTTTAGGGACTGACTACAATGAGCAGTTCTTC. The chain joins TRBV6-5 to TRBJ2-1; weak D call: TRBD2 (6 bases). Germline lookup yields CDR1 MNHEY and CDR2 SVGAGI. The CDR3 length is 14 residues. Trimming took off 4 bases at V and 3 bases at J, with 10 bases between the two ends.

This clone was counted between two and nine times. V usage is TRBV7-6 and J usage is TRBJ2-1; TRBD1 agrees at 7 bases. Germline V lookup: CDR1 SGHVS, CDR2 FNYEAQ. The V gene end was trimmed by 2 bases and the J gene end by 3 bases; junction bases not matched to a gene: 10. This CDR3 region has 17 residues. The CDR3 reads CASSLLPTGVGYNEQFF. CDR3 DNA sequence: TGTGCCAGCAGCTTATTACCCACAGGGGTGGGCTACAATGAGCAGTTCTTC.

The chain couples TRBV7-9 to TRBJ1-1, with D perhaps matching TRBD1 (5 bases). From germline, CDR1 is SEHNR and CDR2 FQNEAQ (reference sequence). The CDR3 totals 16 residues. V lost 2 bases to trimming and J lost 6 bases, with 19 bases between them. The CDR3 reads CASSLTPTGYVAEAFF. In nucleotides, the CDR3 is TGTGCCAGCAGCTTAACCCCAACAGGTTATGTTGCTGAAGCTTTCTTT.

The chain links TRBV29-1 to TRBJ2-3, with TRBD2 as a possible D gene (6 bases). Trimming took 2 bases from V and 2 from J, leaving 17 bases between them. Looked up from germline, CDR1 is SQVTM and CDR2 is ANQGSEA. The CDR3 is 16 amino acids. The DNA for the CDR3 is TGCAGCGTTGAATGGCGGCGCAGGAGGGTCACAGATACGCAGTATTTT. Its translation: CSVEWRRRRVTDTQYF.

In this sample, this clone turned up a few times. The rearrangement joins TRBV19 to TRBJ2-5; 11 bases are shared with TRBD2. CDR1 LNHDA and CDR2 SQIVND come from the germline V gene (reference sequence). This CDR3 comprises 15 residues. With V trimmed by 6 bases and J by 0 bases, 3 bases remained unmatched. The CDR3 coding sequence is TGTGCCAGTAGGGTGACTAGCGGGAACCAAGAGACCCAGTACTTC. This gives the protein CASRVTSGNQETQYF. The full variable domain, with the rest looked up from reference TRBV19 and TRBJ2-5, is DGGITQSPKYLFRKEGQNVTLSCEQNLNHDAMYWYRQDPGQGLRLIYYSQIVNDFQKGDIAEGYSVSREKKESFPLTVTSAQKNPTAFYLCASRVTSGNQETQYFGPGTRLLVL.

The chain has TRBV28 and TRBJ2-7; tentative D call: TRBD1 (7 bases). Trimming removed 4 bases at V and 6 bases at J, with 10 bases between. CDR3 length: 12 amino acids. Germline CDR1 MDHEN, CDR2 SYDVKM. CDR3 nucleotides: TGTGCCAGCAGTTCCCAGGGGGGCGAGCAGTACTTC. This encodes CASSSQGGEQYF.

The chain couples TRBV7-2 to TRBJ2-1; 9 bases map to TRBD2. CDR3 length equals 15 residues. The ends lost 3 bases at V and 10 bases at J; junction bases unmatched: 10. The germline CDR1 and CDR2 sequences are SGHTA and FQGNSA. CDR3: CASSFTSGSTPEQFF. CDR3 sequence (DNA): TGTGCCAGCAGCTTCACTAGCGGGTCGACGCCCGAGCAGTTCTTC.

The rearrangement uses TRBV11-2 and TRBJ1-1; perhaps TRBD1 as D (6 bases). Trimming cost V 5 bases and J 2 bases, with 15 bases left between them. The CDR3 has 15 amino acids. Per the germline V gene, CDR1 is SGHAT and CDR2 is FQNNGV. The CDR3 sequence is CASSMYRAKNTEAFF. CDR3 bases: TGTGCCAGCAGCATGTACAGGGCGAAAAACACTGAAGCTTTCTTT. The whole variable domain, filled in from reference TRBV11-2 and TRBJ1-1, reads EAGVAQSPRYKIIEKRQSVAFWCNPISGHATLYWYQQILGQGPKLLIQFQNNGVVDDSQLPKDRFSAERLKGVDSTLKIQPAKLEDSAVYLCASSMYRAKNTEAFFGQGTRLTVV.

V gene TRBV7-2 combines with J gene TRBJ1-6; 7 bases match TRBD1. Losses at the gene ends were 4 bases for V and 9 bases for J; bases not matched to a gene: 9. The V gene's germline CDR1 is SGHTA and CDR2 FQGNSA. The CDR3 consists of 15 residues. Written as DNA, the CDR3 is TGTGCCAGCAGCTCCACGGGACAGAATTTTTCACCCCTCCACTTT. Translation: CASSSTGQNFSPLHF.

This clone was counted between two and nine times. This sequence joins TRBV5-1 and TRBJ2-6, with 9 bases aligning to TRBD1. The CDR3 sequence is 17 residues long. The ends lost 3 bases at V and 4 bases at J; junction bases unmatched: 8. In germline, CDR1 is SGHRS, CDR2 YFSETQ. The DNA for the CDR3 is TGCGCCAGCAGCTCCACCGGGACAGGGTCCGGGGCCAACGTCCTGACTTTC. Encoded protein: CASSSTGTGSGANVLTF.